Below are 31 T cell receptor beta chains sequenced from a single sample in a study of blood T cell repertoires in COVID-19. Profiled with immunoSEQ multiplex PCR; TCRdb holds only in-frame clones, not every one. This table has around 100,000 clones, roughly 87% appearing once. The sample consisted of peripheral blood. The receptors were sampled from a man in his thirties or forties in a cohort sampled during active COVID-19.

This sequence joins TRBV9 and TRBJ1-1, with D possibly TRBD1 on 5 matching bases. Germline assignment: CDR1 SGDLS and CDR2 YYNGEE. This CDR3 has 15 residues. The germline V and J ends were trimmed by 0 bases and 1 base, with 10 bases remaining between them. CDR3 nucleotides: TGTGCCAGCAGCGTAGGATTCCAGGGGAACACTGAAGCTTTCTTT. It translates to CASSVGFQGNTEAFF.

The J gene is TRBJ2-7, the V gene TRBV6-6, with 9 bases identical to TRBD1. The CDR3 is made up of 14 amino acids. With V trimmed by 6 bases and J by 3 bases, 6 bases remained unmatched. Germline CDR1 is MNHNY and CDR2 is SVGAGI (reference sequence). As DNA, the CDR3 is TGTGCCAGCAGCTCGGACAGGGGCAACTACGAGCAGTACTTC. It codes for CASSSDRGNYEQYF.

The V gene is TRBV7-9, the J gene TRBJ2-3; TRBD2 matches 7 bases. The CDR3 has 16 residues. Trimming cost V 2 bases and J 5 bases; bases outside gene matches: 10. Germline values: CDR1 SEHNR, CDR2 FQNEAQ (reference sequence). This chain's CDR3 is CASSLSPASGKDTQYF. The CDR3, as DNA: TGTGCCAGCAGCTTAAGCCCGGCTAGCGGTAAAGATACGCAGTATTTT.

This rearrangement joins TRBV5-1 to TRBJ1-1, with 7 positions matching TRBD1. With 3 bases clipped from V and 5 bases from J, the junction kept 7 bases outside the gene matches. Looked up from germline, CDR1 is SGHRS and CDR2 is YFSETQ. The CDR3 is 14 residues long. The CDR3 nucleotides are TGCGCCAGCAGCTGGGGACAGTCGCGGACTGAAGCTTTCTTT. As protein: CASSWGQSRTEAFF.

The table lists this clone with a few counts. The V gene is TRBV7-9, the J gene TRBJ1-3; D is uncertain. V was pared by 9 bases and J by 5 bases, with 8 bases between. Germline values: CDR1 SEHNR, CDR2 FQNEAQ (reference sequence). CDR3 length equals 11 residues. CDR3: CASPYRNTIYF. DNA for the CDR3: TGTGCCAGTCCGTATAGAAACACCATATATTTT.

The chain has TRBV4-3 and TRBJ2-1, with 11 bases identical to TRBD2. V was pared by 3 bases and J by 3 bases, with 10 bases of the junction left unmatched. Germline loops: CDR1 LGHNA, CDR2 YSLEER. The CDR3 is 18 amino acids. The CDR3 region is CASSHRNALAGDYNEQFF. Written as DNA, the CDR3 is TGCGCCAGCAGCCACCGCAACGCACTAGCGGGGGACTACAATGAGCAGTTCTTC.

The chain has TRBV10-2 and TRBJ1-1; 7 bases fit TRBD1. There are 13 residues in the CDR3. Germline CDR1 and CDR2: WSHSY and SAAADI. V gave up 6 bases and J gave up 1 base; unmatched junction bases: 2. The CDR3 loop is CASRTGQNTEAFF. CDR3 in DNA: TGCGCCAGCAGGACAGGGCAGAACACTGAAGCTTTCTTT.

This chain's CDR3 is CASNEYRAGELFF. The CDR3 region has the DNA TGTGCCAGTAACGAATACAGGGCCGGGGAGCTGTTTTTT. J is TRBJ2-2 and V is TRBV19; TRBD1 is a possible D gene (6 bases). CDR1 is LNHDA and CDR2 is SQIVND in the germline V gene (reference sequence). Trimming took off 7 bases at V and 6 bases at J, with 12 bases between the two ends. This CDR3 has 13 amino acids.

V is TRBV19 and J is TRBJ2-1; possible D gene TRBD1, 6 bases. Trimming left V 4 bases short and J 0 bases short, with 16 bases between. CDR1 is LNHDA and CDR2 is SQIVND in the germline V gene (reference sequence). CDR3 length equals 17 residues. CDR3 loop: CASSKNRAQSSYNEQFF. The CDR3 DNA reads TGTGCCAGTAGTAAAAACAGGGCTCAGAGCTCCTACAATGAGCAGTTCTTC.

The gene calls are TRBV10-1 and TRBJ2-5, with D possibly TRBD1 on 6 matching bases. Trimming pared 6 bases from V and 5 bases from J, leaving 28 bases between. The CDR3 covers 18 residues. Germline V CDR1 and CDR2: WNHNN, SYGVQD (reference sequence). The CDR3 nucleotides are TGCGCCAGCAGCCGCCCCCCGTCAAGGTTACAGGGTAGGGAGACCCAGTACTTC. It translates to CASSRPPSRLQGRETQYF.

The V call is TRBV6-4, the J call TRBJ1-5; TRBD1 agrees at 7 bases. V shed 2 bases, J shed 2 bases, and the junction held 6 bases outside the gene matches. Germline CDR1 is MRHNA and CDR2 is SNTAGT. This CDR3 contains 16 residues. This chain's CDR3 is CASSDDSGTGNQPQHF. The CDR3 nucleotides read TGTGCCAGCAGTGACGACTCCGGGACAGGCAATCAGCCCCAGCATTTT.

In this sample, this clone turned up once. The gene calls are TRBV29-1 and TRBJ1-2, with 7 bases that match TRBD1. The germline V gene encodes CDR1 SQVTM and CDR2 ANQGSEA. With 5 bases clipped from V and 6 bases from J, the junction kept 9 bases outside the gene matches. The CDR3 is made up of 13 amino acids. CDR3 bases: TGCAGCGTTTCGCGGACAGGAGGGAATGGCTACACCTTC. It is translated as CSVSRTGGNGYTF.

This chain joins TRBV19 and TRBJ2-5; 8 bases fit TRBD1. CDR3 length: 13 amino acids. The ends lost 3 bases at V and 3 bases at J; junction bases unmatched: 0. Germline CDR1 and CDR2: LNHDA and SQIVND (reference sequence). The CDR3 region has the DNA TGTGCCAGTAGTATGGACAGGGAAGAGACCCAGTACTTC. Amino acid sequence: CASSMDREETQYF.

The chain links TRBV7-2 to TRBJ1-5; 8 nucleotides align to TRBD1. The germline CDR1 and CDR2 sequences are SGHTA and FQGNSA. The CDR3 runs 15 residues. J was trimmed by 3 bases and V by 2 bases; bases with no gene match: 3. The CDR3 sequence is CASSLQGANNQPQHF. In DNA, the CDR3 is TGTGCCAGCAGCTTACAGGGGGCGAACAATCAGCCCCAGCATTTT.

The rearrangement links TRBV5-1 to TRBJ2-5; D is possibly TRBD1 (5 bases). The CDR3 runs to 16 residues. The V gene's germline CDR1 is SGHRS and CDR2 YFSETQ. The V and J ends lost 1 base and 2 bases respectively, with 15 bases between them. In DNA, the CDR3 is TGCGCCAGCAGCTTGCAGACAGAATTGGGTCAAGAGACCCAGTACTTC. Protein product: CASSLQTELGQETQYF.

The chain joins TRBV6-2 or TRBV6-3 to TRBJ1-1; 8 bases map to TRBD1. Germline V gives CDR1 MNHEY, CDR2 SVGEGT. The CDR3 loop spans 12 amino acids. After removal of 1 base from V and 11 bases from J, the junction contained 3 bases not matched to a gene. For the CDR3, the DNA is TGTGCCAGCAGTTACTTGGACAGGGTGGCTTTCTTT. Protein product: CASSYLDRVAFF.

This chain uses TRBV7-2 with TRBJ2-7, with D possibly TRBD1 on 6 matching bases. From germline, CDR1 is SGHTA and CDR2 FQGNSA. This CDR3 has 15 residues. V was cut by 1 base and J by 4 bases, with 14 bases left in between. CDR3 protein: CASSLVPGANYEQYF. In nucleotides, the CDR3 is TGTGCCAGCAGCTTAGTACCAGGGGCGAATTACGAGCAGTACTTC.

V usage is TRBV5-6 and J usage is TRBJ2-7, with 12 positions matching TRBD2. Germline CDR1 SGHDT, CDR2 YYEEEE. The CDR3 totals 18 residues. The V segment lost 3 bases and the J segment 4 bases; nucleotides outside the gene matches: 14. CDR3 loop: CASSSPSGGVLGGYEQYF. DNA of the CDR3: TGTGCCAGCAGCTCCCCTAGCGGGGGGGTATTAGGTGGTTACGAGCAGTACTTC. The whole variable domain, filled in from reference TRBV5-6 and TRBJ2-7, reads DAGVTQSPTHLIKTRGQQVTLRCSPKSGHDTVSWYQQALGQGPQFIFQYYEEEERQRGNFPDRFSGHQFPNYSSELNVNALLLGDSALYLCASSSPSGGVLGGYEQYFGPGTRLTVT.

The chain employs TRBV10-3 and TRBJ2-5, with 9 bases aligning to TRBD1. The CDR3 is made up of 15 amino acids. V gave up 2 bases and J gave up 3 bases; unmatched junction bases: 4. Looked up from germline, CDR1 is ENHRY and CDR2 is SYGVKD. CDR3 bases: TGTGCCATCAGTGAGACCAGGACAGGGGAAGAGACCCAGTACTTC. Translating it yields CAISETRTGEETQYF.

The table lists this clone with a count of one. This chain connects TRBV5-4 to TRBJ2-3; 8 bases are shared with TRBD2. The V segment lost 0 bases and the J segment 0 bases; nucleotides outside the gene matches: 9. In germline, CDR1 is SGHNT, CDR2 YYREEE (reference sequence). The CDR3 consists of 18 residues. The CDR3 region is CASSLGGGGRTSTDTQYF. For the CDR3, the DNA is TGTGCCAGCAGCTTGGGTGGGGGCGGGAGGACTAGCACAGATACGCAGTATTTT.

The V and J genes are TRBV9 and TRBJ2-3, with D possibly being TRBD1 (5 bases). The CDR3 is made up of 16 amino acids. Per the germline V gene, CDR1 is SGDLS and CDR2 is YYNGEE. Trimming left V 0 bases short and J 1 base short, with 12 bases between. The CDR3 protein is CASSVGSGAGTDTQYF. In DNA form, the CDR3 reads TGTGCCAGCAGCGTAGGTTCTGGGGCCGGCACAGATACGCAGTATTTT.

This chain's CDR3 is CASSSGLAYTGELFF. The DNA of the CDR3 is TGTGCCAGCAGCTCCGGACTAGCATACACCGGGGAGCTGTTTTTT. V and J are TRBV7-3 and TRBJ2-2; 8 bases map to TRBD2. The CDR3 spans 15 residues. Trimming took 4 bases from V and 3 from J; bases not matched to a gene: 4. Germline loops: CDR1 SGHTA, CDR2 FQGTGA.

This chain connects TRBV9 to TRBJ2-3, with TRBD2 identical over 11 bases. This CDR3 is 14 amino acids long. V lost 2 bases to trimming and J lost 5 bases; unmatched junction nucleotides: 1. The V gene's germline CDR1 is SGDLS and CDR2 YYNGEE. The CDR3: CASSVTSGGDTQYF. The CDR3 nucleotides are TGTGCCAGCAGCGTTACTAGCGGGGGAGATACGCAGTATTTT.

The chain carries TRBV10-3 and TRBJ1-5; 7 nucleotides line up with TRBD1. The germline gives CDR1 ENHRY, CDR2 SYGVKD. The CDR3 runs to 16 residues. J lost 4 bases, V lost 2 bases, and 8 bases had no gene match. The CDR3 loop reads CAISEDNRGFNQPQHF. CDR3 DNA: TGTGCCATCAGTGAGGACAACAGGGGTTTTAATCAGCCCCAGCATTTT.

This rearrangement joins TRBV5-4 to TRBJ2-1; D may be TRBD2 (5 bases). The CDR3 length is 17 residues. The germline CDR1 and CDR2 sequences are SGHNT and YYREEE (reference sequence). V shed 4 bases and J shed 4 bases, with 21 bases lying between them. In DNA, the CDR3 is TGTGCCAGCAGCGGCAAACCGGGATCCATAAATTACAATGAGCAGTTCTTC. This encodes CASSGKPGSINYNEQFF.

This chain joins TRBV24-1 and TRBJ1-2, with 10 bases lining up with TRBD1. The CDR3 is 13 amino acids. The germline gives CDR1 KGHDR, CDR2 SFDVKD. V lost 4 bases to trimming and J lost 6 bases; unmatched junction nucleotides: 1. CDR3 sequence: CATSDGQGDGYTF. CDR3 DNA: TGTGCCACCAGTGACGGACAGGGGGATGGCTACACCTTC.

The rearrangement links TRBV2 to TRBJ2-2; the match to TRBD2 covers 7 bases. This CDR3 is built from 15 residues. Germline CDR1 SNHLY, CDR2 FYNNEI. The junction had 7 bases not matched to a gene; V was cut back by 5 bases and J by 4 bases. CDR3 loop: CASSRVLAATGELFF. CDR3 coding DNA: TGTGCCAGCAGTCGGGTTCTAGCGGCCACCGGGGAGCTGTTTTTT.

There are a few counts of this clone. CDR3 coding DNA: TGTGCCAGCAGCGCGGGACGGAGTAGCAATCAGCCCCAGCATTTT. This gives the protein CASSAGRSSNQPQHF. V and J are TRBV6-5 and TRBJ1-5, with D tentatively TRBD1 (5 bases). The CDR3 length is 15 residues. Germline assignment: CDR1 MNHEY and CDR2 SVGAGI. V was shortened by 6 bases and J by 0 bases, with 12 bases between the two germline ends.

This sequence joins TRBV7-2 and TRBJ1-1, with 8 positions matching TRBD1. The germline V gene has CDR1 SGHTA and CDR2 FQGNSA. The CDR3 length is 14 residues. Trimming at V came to 0 bases and at J to 10 bases, leaving 7 bases not matched to a gene. The CDR3 loop reads CASSLARTGGGAFF. CDR3 bases: TGTGCCAGCAGCTTAGCGCGTACAGGGGGGGGAGCTTTCTTT.

The chain has TRBV2 and TRBJ1-1; perhaps TRBD1 as D (6 bases). Germline V gives CDR1 SNHLY, CDR2 FYNNEI. V was pared by 9 bases and J by 3 bases, with 11 bases between. This CDR3 has 12 residues. Here the CDR3 DNA reads TGTGCCAGGTACAGGGCTGACACTGAAGCTTTCTTT. It yields the protein CARYRADTEAFF.

The rearrangement links TRBV2 to TRBJ2-5; D call uncertain. This CDR3 has 12 amino acids. Trimming removed 7 bases from V and 0 bases from J, with 6 bases in between. In germline, CDR1 is SNHLY, CDR2 FYNNEI. CDR3 protein: CASNRYQETQYF. CDR3 nucleotides: TGTGCCAGCAATAGATACCAAGAGACCCAGTACTTC.